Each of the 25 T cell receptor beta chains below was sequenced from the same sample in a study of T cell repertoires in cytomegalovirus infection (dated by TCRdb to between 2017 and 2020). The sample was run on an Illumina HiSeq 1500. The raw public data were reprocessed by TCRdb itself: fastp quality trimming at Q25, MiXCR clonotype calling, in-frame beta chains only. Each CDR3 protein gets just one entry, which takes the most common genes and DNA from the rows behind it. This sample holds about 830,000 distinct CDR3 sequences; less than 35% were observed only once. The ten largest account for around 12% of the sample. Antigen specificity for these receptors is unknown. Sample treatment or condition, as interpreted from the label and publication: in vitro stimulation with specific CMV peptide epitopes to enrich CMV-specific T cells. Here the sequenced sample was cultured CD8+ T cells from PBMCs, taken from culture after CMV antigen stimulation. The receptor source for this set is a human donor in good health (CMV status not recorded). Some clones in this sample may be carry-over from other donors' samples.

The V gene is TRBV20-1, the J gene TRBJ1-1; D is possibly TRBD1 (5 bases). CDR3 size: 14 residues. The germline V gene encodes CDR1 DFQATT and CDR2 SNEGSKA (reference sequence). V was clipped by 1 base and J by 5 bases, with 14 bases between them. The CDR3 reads CSARVGRDWTEAFF. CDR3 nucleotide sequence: TGCAGTGCTAGAGTGGGTAGGGACTGGACTGAAGCTTTCTTT.

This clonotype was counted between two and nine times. CDR3 nucleotides: TGTGCCAGCAGCCAAGATCTAAGGGTGCACTCTGGAAACACCATATATTTT. Its translation is CASSQDLRVHSGNTIYF. The chain is built from TRBV14 and TRBJ1-3; D uncertain. Trimming took off 0 bases at V and 0 bases at J, with 12 bases between the two ends. Germline V gives CDR1 SGHDN, CDR2 FVKESK. The CDR3 loop spans 17 amino acids.

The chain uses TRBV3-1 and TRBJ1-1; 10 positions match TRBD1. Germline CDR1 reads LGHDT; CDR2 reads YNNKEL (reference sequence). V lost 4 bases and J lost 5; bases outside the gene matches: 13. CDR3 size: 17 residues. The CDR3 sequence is CASSLGTGVPSRTEAFF. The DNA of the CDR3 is TGTGCCAGCAGCCTCGGGACAGGGGTCCCCAGTAGGACTGAAGCTTTCTTT.

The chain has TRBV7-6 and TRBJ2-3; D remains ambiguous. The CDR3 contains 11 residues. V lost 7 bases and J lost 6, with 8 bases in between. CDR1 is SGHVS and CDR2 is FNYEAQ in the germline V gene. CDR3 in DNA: TGTGCCAGCACCTGGACGGATACGCAGTATTTT. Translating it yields CASTWTDTQYF.

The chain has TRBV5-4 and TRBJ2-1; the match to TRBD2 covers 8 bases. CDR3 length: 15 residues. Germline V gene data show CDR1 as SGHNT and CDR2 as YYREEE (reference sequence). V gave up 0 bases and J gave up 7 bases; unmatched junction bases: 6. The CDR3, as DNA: TGTGCCAGCAGCTTGGACGGGGGGGCTCGGAATGAGCAGTTCTTC. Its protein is CASSLDGGARNEQFF.

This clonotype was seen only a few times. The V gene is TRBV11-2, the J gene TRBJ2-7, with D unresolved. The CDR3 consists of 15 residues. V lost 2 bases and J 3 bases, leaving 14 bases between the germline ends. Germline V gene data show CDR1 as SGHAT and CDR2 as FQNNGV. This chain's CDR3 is CASSLTPGPLYEQYV. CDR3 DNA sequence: TGTGCCAGCAGCTTAACTCCGGGCCCTCTCTACGAGCAGTACGTC.

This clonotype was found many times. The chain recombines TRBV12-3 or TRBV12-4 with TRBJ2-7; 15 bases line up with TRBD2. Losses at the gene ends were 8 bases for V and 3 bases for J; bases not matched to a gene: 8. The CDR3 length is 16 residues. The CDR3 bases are TGTGCCAGCCTGGGGACTAGCGGGGGGTCCAGCTACGAGCAGTACTTC. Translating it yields CASLGTSGGSSYEQYF.

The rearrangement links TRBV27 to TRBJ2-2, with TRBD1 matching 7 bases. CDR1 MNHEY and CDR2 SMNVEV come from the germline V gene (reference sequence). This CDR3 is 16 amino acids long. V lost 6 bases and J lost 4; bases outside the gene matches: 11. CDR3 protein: CASSTRQGRFTGELFF. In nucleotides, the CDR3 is TGTGCCAGCAGCACTCGACAGGGAAGATTCACCGGGGAGCTGTTTTTT.

The CDR3 sequence is CASSYAGQAYEQYF. In DNA form, the CDR3 reads TGTGCCAGCAGTTACGCGGGACAAGCCTACGAGCAGTACTTC. The chain has TRBV6-2 or TRBV6-3 and TRBJ2-7; the D call may be TRBD1 or TRBD2 (6 bases each). The V end was cut by 2 bases, the J end by 2 bases, with 10 bases between. Looked up from germline, CDR1 is MNHEY and CDR2 is SVGEGT. The CDR3 has 14 amino acids.

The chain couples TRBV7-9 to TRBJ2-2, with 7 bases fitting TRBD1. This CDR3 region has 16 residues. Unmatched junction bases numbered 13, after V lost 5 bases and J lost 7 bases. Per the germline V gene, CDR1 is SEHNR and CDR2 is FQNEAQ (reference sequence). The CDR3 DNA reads TGTGCCAGCAGCCGAATTGGACAGGTGGTTGGCGGGGAGCTGTTTTTT. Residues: CASSRIGQVVGGELFF.

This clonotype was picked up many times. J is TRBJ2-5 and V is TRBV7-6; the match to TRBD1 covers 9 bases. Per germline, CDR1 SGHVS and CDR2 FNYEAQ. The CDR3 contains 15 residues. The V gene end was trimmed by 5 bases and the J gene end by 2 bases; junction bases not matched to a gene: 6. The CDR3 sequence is CASSGQGKDQETQYF. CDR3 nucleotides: TGTGCCAGCAGCGGACAGGGGAAGGATCAAGAGACCCAGTACTTC.

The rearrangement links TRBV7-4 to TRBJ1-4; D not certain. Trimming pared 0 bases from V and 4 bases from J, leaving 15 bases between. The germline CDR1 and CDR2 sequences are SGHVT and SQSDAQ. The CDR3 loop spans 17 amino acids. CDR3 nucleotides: TGTGCCAGCAGCTTAGCGCAAAGGACCCATAGTAATGAAAAACTGTTTTTT. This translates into CASSLAQRTHSNEKLFF.

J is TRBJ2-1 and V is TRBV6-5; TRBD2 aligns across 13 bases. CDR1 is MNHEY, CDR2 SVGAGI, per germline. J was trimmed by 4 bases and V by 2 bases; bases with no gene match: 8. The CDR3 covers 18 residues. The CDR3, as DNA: TGTGCCAGCAGTTACACGAAGACTAGCGGGGGGCCTTACAATGAGCAGTTCTTC. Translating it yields CASSYTKTSGGPYNEQFF.

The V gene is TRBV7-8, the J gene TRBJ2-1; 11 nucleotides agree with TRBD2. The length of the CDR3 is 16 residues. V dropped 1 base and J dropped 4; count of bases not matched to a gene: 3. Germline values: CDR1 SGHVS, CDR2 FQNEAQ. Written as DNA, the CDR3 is TGTGCCAGCAGCTTAGAACTAGCGGGGGTGTACAATGAGCAGTTCTTC. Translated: CASSLELAGVYNEQFF.

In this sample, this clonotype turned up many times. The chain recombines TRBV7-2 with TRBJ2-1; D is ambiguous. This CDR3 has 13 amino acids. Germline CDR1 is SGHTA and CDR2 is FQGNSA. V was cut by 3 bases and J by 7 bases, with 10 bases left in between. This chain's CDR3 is CASSFGVLNEQFF. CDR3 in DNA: TGTGCCAGCAGCTTTGGGGTTTTAAATGAGCAGTTCTTC.

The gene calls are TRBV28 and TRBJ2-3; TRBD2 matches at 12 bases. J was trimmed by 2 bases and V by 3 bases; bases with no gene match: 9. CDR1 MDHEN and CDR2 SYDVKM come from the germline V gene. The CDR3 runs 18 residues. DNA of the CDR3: TGTGCCAGCAGTTTCAGACTAGCGGGGGACCAAGCCACAGATACGCAGTATTTT. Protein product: CASSFRLAGDQATDTQYF.

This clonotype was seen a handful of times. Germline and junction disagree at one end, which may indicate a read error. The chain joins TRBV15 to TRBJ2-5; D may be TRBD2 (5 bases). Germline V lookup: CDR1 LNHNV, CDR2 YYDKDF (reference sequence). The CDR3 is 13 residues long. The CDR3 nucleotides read TGTGCCACCAGCAGAGATCGAGGACTCTTTCTCTTCTTC. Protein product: CATSRDRGLFLFF. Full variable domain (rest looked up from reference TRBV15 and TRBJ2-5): DAMVIQNPRYQVTQFGKPVTLSCSQTLNHNVMYWYQQKSSQAPKLLFHYYDKDFNNEADTPDNFQSRRPNTSFCFLDIRSPGLGDTAMYLCATSRDRGLFLFFGPGTRLLVL.

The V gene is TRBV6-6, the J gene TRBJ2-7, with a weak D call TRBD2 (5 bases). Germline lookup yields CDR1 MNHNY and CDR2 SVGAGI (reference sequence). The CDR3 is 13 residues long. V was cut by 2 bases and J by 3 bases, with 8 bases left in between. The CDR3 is CASSYAGFYEQYV. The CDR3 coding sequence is TGTGCCAGCAGTTACGCGGGTTTCTACGAGCAGTACGTC.

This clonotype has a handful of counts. In DNA form, the CDR3 reads TGTGCCAGCAGGCCCTTGACAGGGAGCAATCAGCCCCAGCATTTT. As protein: CASRPLTGSNQPQHF. The V and J genes are TRBV6-2 or TRBV6-3 and TRBJ1-5; 7 bases match TRBD1. The CDR3 has 15 residues. Per germline, CDR1 MNHEY and CDR2 SVGEGT. Losses at the gene ends were 6 bases for V and 1 base for J; bases not matched to a gene: 6.

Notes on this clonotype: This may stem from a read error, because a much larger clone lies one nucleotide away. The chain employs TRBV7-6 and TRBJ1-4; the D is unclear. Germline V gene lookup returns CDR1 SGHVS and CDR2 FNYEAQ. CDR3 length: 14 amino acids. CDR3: CVSSLRDGDEKLFF. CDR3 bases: TGTGTCAGCAGCTTAAGAGACGGTGATGAAAAACTGTTTTTT.

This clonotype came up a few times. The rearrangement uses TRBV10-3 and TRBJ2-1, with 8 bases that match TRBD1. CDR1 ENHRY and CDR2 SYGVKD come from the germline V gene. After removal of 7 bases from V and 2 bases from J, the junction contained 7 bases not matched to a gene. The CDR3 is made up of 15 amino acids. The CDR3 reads CAITMTGAAYNEQFF. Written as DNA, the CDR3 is TGTGCCATCACCATGACAGGGGCCGCCTACAATGAGCAGTTCTTC.

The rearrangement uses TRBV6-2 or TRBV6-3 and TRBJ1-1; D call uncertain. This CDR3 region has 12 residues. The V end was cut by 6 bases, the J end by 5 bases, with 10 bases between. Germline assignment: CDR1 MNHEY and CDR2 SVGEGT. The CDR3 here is CASRTPQTEAFF. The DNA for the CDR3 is TGTGCCAGCAGGACACCACAGACTGAAGCTTTCTTT.

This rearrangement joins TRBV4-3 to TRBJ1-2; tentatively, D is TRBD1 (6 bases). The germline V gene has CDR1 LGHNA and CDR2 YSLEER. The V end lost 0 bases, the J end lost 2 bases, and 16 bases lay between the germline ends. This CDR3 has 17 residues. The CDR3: CASSQDARGQLNYGYTF. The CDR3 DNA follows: TGCGCCAGCAGCCAAGATGCTCGCGGACAGCTGAACTATGGCTACACCTTC.

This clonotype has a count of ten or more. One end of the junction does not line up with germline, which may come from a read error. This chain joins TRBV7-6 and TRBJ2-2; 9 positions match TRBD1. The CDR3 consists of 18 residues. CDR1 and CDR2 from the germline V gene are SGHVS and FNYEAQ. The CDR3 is CASSDTLIQGARTGELFF. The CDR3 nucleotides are TGTGCTAGCAGCGATACTCTGATACAGGGGGCGCGGACCGGGGAGCTGTTTTTT.

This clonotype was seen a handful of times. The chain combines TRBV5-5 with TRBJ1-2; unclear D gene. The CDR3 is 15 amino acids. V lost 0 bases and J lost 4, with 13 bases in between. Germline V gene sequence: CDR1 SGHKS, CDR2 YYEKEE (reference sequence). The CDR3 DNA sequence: TGTGCCAGCAGCTTGGCGGGGTTGTCAGCCTATGGCTACACCTTC. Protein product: CASSLAGLSAYGYTF.